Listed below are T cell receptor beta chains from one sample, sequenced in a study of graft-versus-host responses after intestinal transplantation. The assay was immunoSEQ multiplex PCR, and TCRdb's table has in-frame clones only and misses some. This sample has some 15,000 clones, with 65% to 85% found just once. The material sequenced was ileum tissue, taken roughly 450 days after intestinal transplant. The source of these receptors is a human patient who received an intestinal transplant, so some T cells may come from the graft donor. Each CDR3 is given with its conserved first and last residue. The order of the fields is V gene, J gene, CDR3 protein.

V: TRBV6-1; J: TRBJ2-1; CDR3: CASGWDRQFF
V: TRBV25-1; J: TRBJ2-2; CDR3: CASNSGRRTGELFF
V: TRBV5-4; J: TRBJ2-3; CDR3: CASSLYGSGTTDTQYF
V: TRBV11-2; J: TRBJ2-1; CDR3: CASSPRDSYNEQFF
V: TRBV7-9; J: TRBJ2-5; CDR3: CASSLDRAETQYF
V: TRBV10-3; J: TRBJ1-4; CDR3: CAISGGAGNEKPFF
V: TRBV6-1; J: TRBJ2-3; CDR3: CASRTSGPSTDTQYF
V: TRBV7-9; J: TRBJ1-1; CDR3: CASSSLWIRRAFF
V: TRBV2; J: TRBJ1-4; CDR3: CASRRQGKVGANEKLFF
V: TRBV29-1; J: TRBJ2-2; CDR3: CSAGASGNTEELFF
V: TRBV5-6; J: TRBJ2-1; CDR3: CASSSDRDRGEQFF